The source of this T cell receptor beta chain is a study of CD8 T cells in ankylosing spondylitis. Study observations and caveats: Disease-linked clones had a CD8+ phenotype and relatively low frequency in peripheral blood. Ankylosing spondylitis blood appeared to be characterized by a TCR beta motif of under 10 highly homologous variants.

CDR1 SGHKS and CDR2 YYEKEE come from the germline V gene (reference sequence). Trimming left V 0 bases short and J 3 bases short, with 12 bases between. The CDR3 is 15 residues long. Via MiXCR, TCRdb re-called the 5' RACE reads, giving one row per CDR3 protein. The sample lists fewer than 750,000 distinct CDR3 sequences; 15% to 20% were seen once. With regard to this clonotype: The antigen is not known.

Sequenced input: blood, either unsorted or a sorted T cell fraction (not recorded which). The receptor's source is a male donor with ankylosing spondylitis. The chain combines TRBV5-5 with TRBJ1-2; D ambiguous. Here the CDR3 reads CASSLGVGLDYGYTF. CDR3 bases: TGTGCCAGCAGCTTGGGGGTTGGGTTGGACTATGGCTACACCTTC.